This TCR beta chain was found in a study of cytomegalovirus exposure and HLA in healthy donors. Overall study: The early release's HLA-typed donors yielded tens of millions of unique TCRs. Study-wide points: Reportedly, HLA-A and HLA-B alleles of most subjects were accurately predicted from TCR beta. Testing in vitro showed three CMV-associated chains specific for CMV antigens. According to a later analysis, most TCR beta chains associated with CMV appeared HLA-restricted.

As concerns this clone: The antigen remains undetermined.

Primers included in the PCR were 60 Vbeta and 13 Jbeta primers. Libraries were prepared by immunoSEQ multiplex PCR; TCRdb keeps only in-frame clonotypes and omits some of them. In the table there are 150,000 to 200,000 clones, about four fifths of which are singletons. Germline assignment: CDR1 SNHLY and CDR2 FYNNEI. V trimming: 4 bases; J trimming: 5 bases; junction bases outside the gene matches: 21. The CDR3 is 20 residues long. This clonotype was obtained from a girl between 5 and 17 years old in good health and CMV-seropositive. The chain has TRBV2 and TRBJ2-5; 11 bases fit TRBD2. The sequencing input was PBMCs. The CDR3 DNA reads as TGTGCCAGCAGTGCGGGGTCTGTTTGGTCTAGCGGGGGGCGAGGGGAGACCCAGTACTTC. This translates into CASSAGSVWSSGGRGETQYF. Full variable domain (rest looked up from reference TRBV2 and TRBJ2-5): EPEVTQTPSHQVTQMGQEVILRCVPISNHLYFYWYRQILGQKVEFLVSFYNNEISEKSEIFDDQFSVERPDGSNFTLKIRSTKLEDSAMYFCASSAGSVWSSGGRGETQYFGPGTRLLVL.